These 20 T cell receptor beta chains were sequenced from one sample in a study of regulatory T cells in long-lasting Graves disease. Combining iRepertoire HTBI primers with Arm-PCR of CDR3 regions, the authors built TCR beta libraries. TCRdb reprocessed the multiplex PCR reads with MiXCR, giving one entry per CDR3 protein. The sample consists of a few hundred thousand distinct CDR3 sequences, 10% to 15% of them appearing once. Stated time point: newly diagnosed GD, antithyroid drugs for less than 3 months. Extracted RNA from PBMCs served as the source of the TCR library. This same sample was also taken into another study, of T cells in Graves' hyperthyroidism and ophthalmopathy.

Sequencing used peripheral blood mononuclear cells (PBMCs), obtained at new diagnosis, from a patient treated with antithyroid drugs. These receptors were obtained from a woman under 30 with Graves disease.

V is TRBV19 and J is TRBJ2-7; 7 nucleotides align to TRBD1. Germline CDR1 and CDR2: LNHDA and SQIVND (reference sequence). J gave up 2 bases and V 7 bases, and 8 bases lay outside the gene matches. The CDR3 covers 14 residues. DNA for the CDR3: TGTGCCAGTACCTCTAGGGACAGCCCCTACGAGCAGTACGTC. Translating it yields CASTSRDSPYEQYV.

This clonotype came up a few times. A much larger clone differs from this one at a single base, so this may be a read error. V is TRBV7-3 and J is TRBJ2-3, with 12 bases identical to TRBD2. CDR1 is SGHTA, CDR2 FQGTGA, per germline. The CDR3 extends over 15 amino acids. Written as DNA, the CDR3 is TGTGCCAGCAGCTTCGGACTAGCGGGAATAGATACGCGGTATTTT. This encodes CASSFGLAGIDTRYF. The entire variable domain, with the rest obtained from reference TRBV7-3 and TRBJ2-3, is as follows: GAGVSQTPSNKVTEKGKYVELRCDPISGHTALYWYRQSLGQGPEFLIYFQGTGAADDSGLPNDRFFAVRPEGSVSTLKIQRTERGDSAVYLCASSFGLAGIDTRYFGPGTRLTVL.

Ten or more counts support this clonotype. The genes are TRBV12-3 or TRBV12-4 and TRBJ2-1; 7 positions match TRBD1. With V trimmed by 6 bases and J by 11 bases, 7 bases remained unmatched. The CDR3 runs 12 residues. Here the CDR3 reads CASSRMTGKQFF. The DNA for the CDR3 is TGTGCCAGCAGCCGCATGACAGGGAAGCAGTTCTTC.

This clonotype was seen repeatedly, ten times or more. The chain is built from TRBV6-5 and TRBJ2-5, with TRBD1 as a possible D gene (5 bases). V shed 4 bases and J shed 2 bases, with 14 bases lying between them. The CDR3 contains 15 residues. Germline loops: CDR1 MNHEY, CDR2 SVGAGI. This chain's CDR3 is CASSSYQTGQETQYF. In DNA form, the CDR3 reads TGTGCCAGCAGTTCTTACCAAACAGGACAAGAGACCCAGTACTTC.

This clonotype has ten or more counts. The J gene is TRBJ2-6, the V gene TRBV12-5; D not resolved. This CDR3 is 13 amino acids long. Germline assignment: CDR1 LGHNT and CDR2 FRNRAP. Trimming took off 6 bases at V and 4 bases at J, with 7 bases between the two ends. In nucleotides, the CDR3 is TGTGCTAGTGGGTTCGGCGGGGCCAACGTCCTGACTTTC. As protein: CASGFGGANVLTF. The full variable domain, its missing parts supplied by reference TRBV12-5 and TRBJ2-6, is DARVTQTPRHKVTEMGQEVTMRCQPILGHNTVFWYRQTMMQGLELLAYFRNRAPLDDSGMPKDRFSAEMPDATLATLKIQPSEPRDSAVYFCASGFGGANVLTFGAGSRLTVL.

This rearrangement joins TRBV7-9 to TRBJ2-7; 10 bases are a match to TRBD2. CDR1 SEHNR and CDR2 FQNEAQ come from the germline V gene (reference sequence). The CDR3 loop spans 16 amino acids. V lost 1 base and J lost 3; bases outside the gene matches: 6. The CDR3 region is CASSLGASGGVYEQYF. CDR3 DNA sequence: TGTGCCAGCAGCTTAGGGGCTAGCGGGGGTGTCTACGAGCAGTACTTC.

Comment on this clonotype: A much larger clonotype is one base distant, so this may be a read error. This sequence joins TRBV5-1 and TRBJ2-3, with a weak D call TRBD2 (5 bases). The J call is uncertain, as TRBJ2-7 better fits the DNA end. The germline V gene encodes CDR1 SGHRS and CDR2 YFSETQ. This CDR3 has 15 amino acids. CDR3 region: CASSVLSPDYNEQYF. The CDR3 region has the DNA TGCGCCAGCAGCGTCTTAAGCCCCGACTACAATGAGCAGTACTTC.

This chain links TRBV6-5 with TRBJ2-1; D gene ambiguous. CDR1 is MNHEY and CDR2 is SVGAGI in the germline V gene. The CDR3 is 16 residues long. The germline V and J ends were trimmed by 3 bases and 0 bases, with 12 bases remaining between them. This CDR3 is CASSYYRIHSYNEQFF. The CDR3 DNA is TGTGCCAGCAGTTATTATCGGATACACTCCTACAATGAGCAGTTCTTC.

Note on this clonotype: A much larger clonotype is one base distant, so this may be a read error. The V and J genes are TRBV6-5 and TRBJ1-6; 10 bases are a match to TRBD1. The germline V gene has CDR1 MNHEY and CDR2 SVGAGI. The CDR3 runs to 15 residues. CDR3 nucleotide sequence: TGTGCCGGCAGTTACCCCGGACAGGGGGGTTCACCCCTCCACTTT. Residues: CAGSYPGQGGSPLHF.

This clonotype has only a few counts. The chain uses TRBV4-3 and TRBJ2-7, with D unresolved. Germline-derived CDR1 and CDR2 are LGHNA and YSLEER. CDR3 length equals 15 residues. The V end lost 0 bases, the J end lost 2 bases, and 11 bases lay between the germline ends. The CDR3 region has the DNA TGCGCCAGCAGCCAAGATCCATTCCTAGCCTACGAGCAGTACTTC. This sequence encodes CASSQDPFLAYEQYF.

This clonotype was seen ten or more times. The CDR3 sequence is CASSSGQGSSYNEQFF. The CDR3 bases are TGCGCCAGCAGCTCCGGACAGGGGAGCTCCTACAATGAGCAGTTCTTC. The rearrangement joins TRBV5-1 to TRBJ2-1, with 9 nucleotides matching TRBD1. Germline CDR1 and CDR2: SGHRS and YFSETQ. The J segment lost 0 bases and the V segment lost 3 bases, leaving 4 bases of the junction unmatched. The CDR3 spans 16 residues.

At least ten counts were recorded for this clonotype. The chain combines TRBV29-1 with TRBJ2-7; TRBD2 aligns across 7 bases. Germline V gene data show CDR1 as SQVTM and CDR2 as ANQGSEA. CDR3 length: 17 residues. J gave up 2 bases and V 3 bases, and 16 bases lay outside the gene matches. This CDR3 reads CSVEGGTLGGSPYEQYF. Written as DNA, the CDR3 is TGCAGCGTTGAGGGCGGAACCCTGGGAGGGTCCCCCTACGAGCAGTACTTC.

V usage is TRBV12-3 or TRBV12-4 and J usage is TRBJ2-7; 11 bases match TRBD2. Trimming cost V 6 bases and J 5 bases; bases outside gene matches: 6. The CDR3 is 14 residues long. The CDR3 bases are TGTGCCAGCAGGATAGCGGGAGGGCCCAACGAGCAGTACTTC. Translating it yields CASRIAGGPNEQYF.

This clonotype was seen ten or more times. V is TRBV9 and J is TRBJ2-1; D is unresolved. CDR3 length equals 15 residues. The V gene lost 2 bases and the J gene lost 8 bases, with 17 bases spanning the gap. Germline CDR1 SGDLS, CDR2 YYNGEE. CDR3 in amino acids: CASSVDRASADEQFF. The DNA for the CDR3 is TGTGCCAGCAGCGTGGATCGGGCCTCTGCGGATGAGCAGTTCTTC.

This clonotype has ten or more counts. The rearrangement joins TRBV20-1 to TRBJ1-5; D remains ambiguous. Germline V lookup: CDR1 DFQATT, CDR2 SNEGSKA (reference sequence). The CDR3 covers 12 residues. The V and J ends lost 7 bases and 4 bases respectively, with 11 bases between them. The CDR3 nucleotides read TGCAGTGTGGCCCGGGGAAATCAGCCCCAGCATTTT. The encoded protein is CSVARGNQPQHF.

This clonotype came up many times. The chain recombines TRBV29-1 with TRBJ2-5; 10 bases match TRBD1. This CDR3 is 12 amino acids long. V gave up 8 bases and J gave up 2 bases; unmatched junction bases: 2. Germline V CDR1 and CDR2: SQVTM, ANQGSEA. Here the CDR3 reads CSTDRGQETQYF. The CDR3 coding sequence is TGCAGCACGGACAGGGGGCAAGAGACCCAGTACTTC.

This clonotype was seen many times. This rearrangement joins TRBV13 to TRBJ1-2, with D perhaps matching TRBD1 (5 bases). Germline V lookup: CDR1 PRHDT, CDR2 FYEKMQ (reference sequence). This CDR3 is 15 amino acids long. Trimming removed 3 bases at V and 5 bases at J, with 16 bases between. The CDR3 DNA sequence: TGTGCCAGCAGCTTGTCAGGGCGGCTGTGGTATGGCTACACCTTC. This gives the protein CASSLSGRLWYGYTF.

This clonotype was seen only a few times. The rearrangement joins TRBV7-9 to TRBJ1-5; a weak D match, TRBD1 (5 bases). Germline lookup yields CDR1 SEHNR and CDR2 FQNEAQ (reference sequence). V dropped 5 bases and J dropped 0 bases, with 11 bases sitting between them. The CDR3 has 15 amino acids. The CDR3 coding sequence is TGTGCCAGCAGCCGGGACGGATTTAGCAATCAGCCCCAGCATTTT. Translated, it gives CASSRDGFSNQPQHF. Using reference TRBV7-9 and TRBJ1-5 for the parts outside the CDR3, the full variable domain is DTGVSQNPRHKITKRGQNVTFRCDPISEHNRLYWYRQTLGQGPEFLTYFQNEAQLEKSRLLSDRFSAERPKGSFSTLEIQRTEQGDSAMYLCASSRDGFSNQPQHFGDGTRLSIL.

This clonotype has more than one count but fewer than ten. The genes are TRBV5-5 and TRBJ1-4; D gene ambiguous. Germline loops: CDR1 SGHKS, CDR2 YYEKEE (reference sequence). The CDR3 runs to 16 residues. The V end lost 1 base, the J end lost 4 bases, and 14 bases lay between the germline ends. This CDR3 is CASSLFGTSLNEKLFF. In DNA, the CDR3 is TGTGCCAGCAGCTTGTTTGGTACCAGCCTTAATGAAAAACTGTTTTTT. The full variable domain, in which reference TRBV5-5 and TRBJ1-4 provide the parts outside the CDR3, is DAGVTQSPTHLIKTRGQQVTLRCSPISGHKSVSWYQQVLGQGPQFIFQYYEKEERGRGNFPDRFSARQFPNYSSELNVNALLLGDSALYLCASSLFGTSLNEKLFFGSGTQLSVL.

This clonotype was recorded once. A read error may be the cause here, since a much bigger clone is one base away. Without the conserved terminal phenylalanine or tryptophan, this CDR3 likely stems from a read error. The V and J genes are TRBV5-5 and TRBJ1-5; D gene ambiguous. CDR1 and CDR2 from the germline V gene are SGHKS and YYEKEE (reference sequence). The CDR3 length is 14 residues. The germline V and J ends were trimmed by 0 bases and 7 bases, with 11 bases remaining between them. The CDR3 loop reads CASSLGGSVQPQHL. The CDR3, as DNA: TGTGCCAGCAGCTTGGGGGGTAGTGTACAGCCCCAGCATTTA.